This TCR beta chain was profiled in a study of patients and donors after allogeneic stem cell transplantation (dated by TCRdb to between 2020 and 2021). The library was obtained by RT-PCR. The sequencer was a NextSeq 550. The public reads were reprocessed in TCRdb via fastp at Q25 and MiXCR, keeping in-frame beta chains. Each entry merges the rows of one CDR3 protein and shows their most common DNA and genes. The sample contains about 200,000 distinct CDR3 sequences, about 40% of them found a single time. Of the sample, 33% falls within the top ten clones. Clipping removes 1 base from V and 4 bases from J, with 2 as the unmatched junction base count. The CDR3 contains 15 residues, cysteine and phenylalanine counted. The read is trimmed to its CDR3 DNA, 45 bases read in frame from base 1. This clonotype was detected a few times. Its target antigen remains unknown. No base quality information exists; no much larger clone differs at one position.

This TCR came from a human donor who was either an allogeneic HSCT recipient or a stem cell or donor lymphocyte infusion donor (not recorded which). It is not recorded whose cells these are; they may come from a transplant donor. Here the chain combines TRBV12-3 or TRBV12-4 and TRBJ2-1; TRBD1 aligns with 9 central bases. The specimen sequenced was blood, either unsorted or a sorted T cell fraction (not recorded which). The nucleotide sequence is TGTGCCAGCAGTTTAGTAGGGACAGGGTACAATGAGCAGTTCTTC. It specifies CASSLVGTGYNEQFF.